A selection of T cell receptor beta chains follows, all from one sample in a study of post-analysis software for immune sequencing data. TCRdb reanalysed the PCR reads using MiXCR and keeps one entry per CDR3 protein. The profile shows hundreds of thousands of distinct CDR3 sequences, about 32% of them singletons. The sequencing sample was made of blood. Source of these receptors: a girl between 10 and 17 years old with multiple sclerosis. Each CDR3 is given with its conserved first and last residue. The D gene is left open where the match is weak. Expanded clones get a size class; other rows say once, few or many, or leave the size out.

length: 15
J: TRBJ2-7
V: TRBV7-2
D: TRBD1
size: .
CDR3: CASSFGTGSTYEQYF
DNA: TGTGCCAGCAGCTTCGGGACAGGGTCCACCTACGAGCAGTACTTC

length: 11
J: TRBJ2-1
V: TRBV5-1
D: .
size: many
CDR3: CASSLEDEQFF
DNA: TGCGCCAGCAGCTTGGAGGATGAGCAGTTCTTC

length: 16
J: TRBJ1-1
V: TRBV12-3/TRBV12-4
D: .
size: few
CDR3: CASSFDSPPEDTEAFF
DNA: TGTGCCAGCAGTTTCGACAGTCCCCCCGAGGACACTGAAGCTTTCTTT

length: 15
J: TRBJ2-5
V: TRBV2
D: .
size: .
CDR3: CASSESGQGAETQYF
DNA: TGTGCCAGCAGTGAAAGTGGGCAGGGAGCGGAGACCCAGTACTTC

length: 15
J: TRBJ2-3
V: TRBV29-1
D: TRBD1
size: many
CDR3: CSIGATGSIGDTQYF
DNA: TGCAGTATCGGAGCGACAGGGTCAATTGGGGATACGCAGTATTTT

length: 15
J: TRBJ1-2
V: TRBV6-6
D: TRBD1
size: few
CDR3: CASSHPGQGKEGYTF
DNA: TGTGCCAGCAGCCACCCGGGACAGGGAAAGGAAGGCTACACCTTC

length: 11
J: TRBJ2-7
V: TRBV6-2/TRBV6-3
D: .
size: .
CDR3: CASSTMARQYF
DNA: TGTGCCAGCAGTACCATGGCACGGCAGTACTTC

length: 12
J: TRBJ1-4
V: TRBV29-1
D: .
size: few
CDR3: CSAIPTNEKLFF
DNA: TGCAGCGCGATCCCAACTAATGAAAAACTGTTTTTT

length: 15
J: TRBJ2-1
V: TRBV7-2
D: .
size: few
CDR3: CASSFVGRGLTEQFF
DNA: TGTGCCAGCAGCTTCGTAGGACGAGGCTTGACGGAGCAGTTCTTC

length: 13
J: TRBJ2-1
V: TRBV7-2
D: .
size: .
CDR3: CASSPQAINEQCF
DNA: TGTGCCAGCAGCCCCCAAGCCATCAATGAGCAGTGCTTC

length: 15
J: TRBJ2-6
V: TRBV29-1
D: .
size: .
CDR3: CSVQAWPGGANVLTF
DNA: TGCAGCGTTCAGGCATGGCCCGGTGGGGCCAACGTCCTGACTTTC

length: 14
J: TRBJ2-7
V: TRBV15
D: .
size: .
CDR3: CANSRDGGAYEQYF
DNA: TGTGCCAACAGCAGAGATGGTGGGGCCTACGAGCAGTACTTC

length: 13
J: TRBJ2-3
V: TRBV29-1
D: TRBD1
size: many
CDR3: CSDRDRATDTQYF
DNA: TGCAGCGACAGGGACAGGGCTACAGATACGCAGTATTTT

length: 14
J: TRBJ1-1
V: TRBV12-3/TRBV12-4
D: TRBD1
size: .
CDR3: CASSFGTANTEAFF
DNA: TGTGCCAGCAGTTTCGGGACAGCTAACACTGAAGCTTTCTTT

length: 13
J: TRBJ2-4
V: TRBV7-2
D: TRBD2
size: .
CDR3: CASSETSAGIQYF
DNA: TGTGCCAGCAGCGAGACTAGCGCCGGCATTCAGTACTTC

length: 18
J: TRBJ2-5
V: TRBV5-1
D: TRBD2
size: .
CDR3: CASSWDTAFPGRGETQYF
DNA: TGCGCCAGCAGCTGGGACACGGCTTTTCCCGGGAGGGGCGAGACCCAGTACTTC

length: 14
J: TRBJ1-5
V: TRBV12-3/TRBV12-4
D: TRBD1
size: .
CDR3: CASSLTGDGQPQHF
DNA: TGTGCCAGCAGTTTGACAGGGGACGGTCAGCCCCAGCATTTT

length: 15
J: TRBJ2-2
V: TRBV6-1
D: .
size: .
CDR3: CATGGRRDPTGELFF
DNA: TGTGCCACCGGGGGACGGAGGGATCCCACCGGGGAGCTGTTTTTT

length: 16
J: TRBJ2-3
V: TRBV27
D: .
size: few
CDR3: CASSTDMAYGTDTQYF
DNA: TGTGCCAGCAGTACCGACATGGCCTACGGCACAGATACGCAGTATTTT

length: 15
J: TRBJ2-1
V: TRBV9
D: .
size: few
CDR3: CASSVVAVSSNEQFF
DNA: TGTGCCAGCAGCGTAGTAGCGGTTTCCTCCAATGAGCAGTTCTTC

length: 15
J: TRBJ2-7
V: TRBV10-1
D: TRBD1
size: few
CDR3: CASSPGDRGTYEQYF
DNA: TGCGCCAGCAGCCCCGGGGACAGGGGTACCTACGAGCAGTACTTC

length: 17
J: TRBJ2-5
V: TRBV20-1
D: TRBD1
size: .
CDR3: CSASLPPKTGEAYGQYF
DNA: TGCAGTGCTAGCCTCCCGCCCAAAACAGGGGAAGCCTACGGGCAGTACTTC

length: 15
J: TRBJ2-5
V: TRBV7-2
D: TRBD1
size: many
CDR3: CASSPLGQAVETQYF
DNA: TGTGCCAGCAGCCCATTGGGACAGGCGGTAGAGACCCAGTACTTC

length: 14
J: TRBJ2-1
V: TRBV6-1
D: .
size: .
CDR3: CASREGAGYNEQFF
DNA: TGTGCCAGCAGGGAGGGGGCAGGCTACAATGAGCAGTTCTTC